The rows below give T cell receptor beta chains drawn from one sample of a study of long-term antiretroviral therapy in people with HIV. Profiled with immunoSEQ multiplex PCR; TCRdb holds only in-frame clones, not every one. The data show 30,000 or so clones, 80% to 95% seen once. Sample: unsorted PBMCs, taken about 5.5 years after starting antiretroviral therapy. Receptor source: a woman in her forties with HIV. CDR3s include the opening cysteine and the closing phenylalanine or tryptophan. D genes are given only for firm matches. Rows may omit the clone size; those that give it use once, few, many or a size class.

clone_size cdr3_length j_call v_call d_call cdr3_nt cdr3_aa
- 12 TRBJ2-3 TRBV7-9 - TGTGCCAGCAGCTTAGCGACAGATACGCAGTATTTT CASSLATDTQYF
- 13 TRBJ1-5 TRBV6-6 - TGTGCCAGCACCTTAGGTTGGGGTCAGCCCCAGCATTTT CASTLGWGQPQHF
- 15 TRBJ1-3 TRBV7-2 TRBD1 TGTGCCAGCAGCTTATACAGGGGATCTGGAAACACCATATATTTT CASSLYRGSGNTIYF
once 12 TRBJ2-7 TRBV11-2 TRBD1 TGTGCCAGCAGCCCGACAGGGGGGGAGCAGTACTTC CASSPTGGEQYF
- 16 TRBJ1-2 TRBV28 - TGTGCCAGCAGTTTTATTGGGACCCCTCGCTTGAATGGCTACACCTTC CASSFIGTPRLNGYTF
- 13 TRBJ1-5 TRBV11-2 - TGTGCCAGCAGCTTAGCCCGGGACCAGCCCCAGCATTTT CASSLARDQPQHF
- 18 TRBJ1-5 TRBV27 - TGTGCCAGCAGTCCCGGACTAGGATTATACTATAGCAATCAGCCCCAGCATTTT CASSPGLGLYYSNQPQHF
once 14 TRBJ1-1 TRBV27 TRBD1 TGTGCCAGCAGTTTGGCAGGGGGTGCCACTGAAGCTTTCTTT CASSLAGGATEAFF
- 15 TRBJ1-2 TRBV5-8 - TGTGCCAGCAGCTTGGCCAGACCCGATAACTATGGCTACACCTTC CASSLARPDNYGYTF
once 13 TRBJ1-2 TRBV19 - TGTGCCAGTAGTATGGGACTGTTCTATGGCTACACCTTC CASSMGLFYGYTF
- 15 TRBJ2-3 TRBV30 TRBD1 TGTGCCGGATTCCCTGGGACAGGGAGGACAGATACGCAGTATTTT CAGFPGTGRTDTQYF
- 15 TRBJ1-5 TRBV6-5 TRBD1 TGTGCCAGCAGTCCCAGGGGGCAGAGCAATCAGCCCCAGCATTTT CASSPRGQSNQPQHF
- 18 TRBJ2-6 TRBV11-3 TRBD1 TGTGCCAGCAGCTTAGTGGGCAGGGGGCGAACTGGGGCCAACGTCCTGACTTTC CASSLVGRGRTGANVLTF
- 17 TRBJ2-5 TRBV11-3 - TGTGCCAGCAGCCCCGGAGTCGAGGGGGGACCCCAAGAGACCCAGTACTTC CASSPGVEGGPQETQYF
- 14 TRBJ1-1 TRBV16 - TGTGCCAGCAGCCAATCGGCAGCGAGCACTGAAGCTTTCTTT CASSQSAASTEAFF
once 15 TRBJ2-2 TRBV9 - TGTGCCAGCAGCGTAACTAGGGGGAACACCGGGGAGCTGTTTTTT CASSVTRGNTGELFF
- 16 TRBJ1-3 TRBV5-4 - TGTGCCAGCAGCTTCAAGGGGGTTTCCTCTGGAAACACCATATATTTT CASSFKGVSSGNTIYF
- 15 TRBJ1-5 TRBV7-2 - TGTGCCAGCAGCCAAATGGGCGGTGGGAATCAGCCCCAGCATTTT CASSQMGGGNQPQHF
once 15 TRBJ2-7 TRBV10-3 - TGTGCCATCAGTTCCCCAGGGGGGGCGCGCCACGAGCAGTACTTC CAISSPGGARHEQYF
- 12 TRBJ1-1 TRBV2 - TGTGCCAGCAGTGTCGATTTGACTGAAGCTTTCTTT CASSVDLTEAFF
- 12 TRBJ2-2 TRBV5-1 - TGCGCCAGCAGATGGCTGGACGGGGAGCTGTTTTTT CASRWLDGELFF
once 15 TRBJ1-4 TRBV7-9 TRBD1 TGTGCCAGCAGCTTCGGGGACAGGAATAATGAAAAACTGTTTTTT CASSFGDRNNEKLFF
once 15 TRBJ2-5 TRBV7-9 TRBD2 TGTGCCAGCAGCTTTCAGAGCGGGAGTATGGAGACCCAGTACTTC CASSFQSGSMETQYF
- 10 TRBJ2-5 TRBV28 - TGTGCCAGCAGGGGAGAGACCCAGTACTTC CASRGETQYF
- 15 TRBJ2-3 TRBV5-1 TRBD1 TGCGCCAGCAGCTTGGGGGGACAGTCCGCAGATACGCAGTATTTT CASSLGGQSADTQYF
- 16 TRBJ2-7 TRBV11-2 - TGTGCCAGCAGCCCCCTGGCGAGACGCGGAACCTACGAGCAGTACTTC CASSPLARRGTYEQYF
few 16 TRBJ2-3 TRBV7-2 - TGTGCCAGCAGCTTAAATTTTCGGGGGAATACAGATACGCAGTATTTT CASSLNFRGNTDTQYF
- 13 TRBJ1-3 TRBV6-5 - TGTGCCGCCCGAGGGGGTTCTGGAAACACCATATATTTT CAARGGSGNTIYF
- 15 TRBJ2-5 TRBV6-1 - TGTGCCAGCAGTGAACCGTACACGTACCAAGAGACCCAGTACTTC CASSEPYTYQETQYF
- 13 TRBJ1-2 TRBV19 - TGTGCCAGTAGTGCGCGCGACAGCCGAGGCTACACCTTC CASSARDSRGYTF
- 15 TRBJ2-6 TRBV5-4 - TGTGCCAGCAGCGCCCCTGTCCCTGGGGCCAACGTCCTGACTTTC CASSAPVPGANVLTF
- 13 TRBJ1-1 TRBV11-3 - TGTGCCAGCAGCTTAGGGTTGGGGACTGAAGCTTTCTTT CASSLGLGTEAFF
- 18 TRBJ2-1 TRBV7-8 TRBD1 TGTGCCAGCAGCTTAGAGTCACAGGGGCTCATTCCATACAATGAGCAGTTCTTC CASSLESQGLIPYNEQFF
- 14 TRBJ2-3 TRBV7-2 - TGTGCCAGCAGCTTAGGGGGCGACACAGATACGCAGTATTTT CASSLGGDTDTQYF
- 15 TRBJ1-5 TRBV5-6 - TGTGCCAGCAGCTTGGAAAGGTCAGGCAATCAGCCCCAGCATTTT CASSLERSGNQPQHF
- 13 TRBJ2-2 TRBV5-6 - TGTGCCAGCAGCCGCCTGGGAGCCGGGGAGCTGTTTTTT CASSRLGAGELFF
- 12 TRBJ2-1 TRBV30 - TGTGCCTGGAGTATCAGAGGCAATGAGCAGTTCTTC CAWSIRGNEQFF
- 16 TRBJ1-1 TRBV9 - TGTGCCAGCAGCGTAGGGGCAGGGCGGGGCAAAACTGAAGCTTTCTTT CASSVGAGRGKTEAFF
- 14 TRBJ2-3 TRBV6-5 - TGTGCCAGCAGTTACTCTCAGGGCACAGATACGCAGTATTTT CASSYSQGTDTQYF
- 14 TRBJ2-3 TRBV27 - TGTGCCAGCAGTCGTGGGACGGGCACAGATACGCAGTATTTT CASSRGTGTDTQYF
- 15 TRBJ1-5 TRBV19 - TGTGCCAGTACCTCCTGGGTGTCAGAAGTTCAGCCCCAGCATTTT CASTSWVSEVQPQHF
once 14 TRBJ1-3 TRBV30 TRBD1 TGTGCCTGGAGGATACAGGGGGCGGGAAACACCATATATTTT CAWRIQGAGNTIYF
- 13 TRBJ1-5 TRBV6-4 - TGTGCCAGCAGTGCAGGGAGGGGGCAGCCCCAGCATTTT CASSAGRGQPQHF
- 11 TRBJ1-1 TRBV20-1 TRBD1 TGCAGTGCTAGCAGGGGGTTGGAGGCTTTCTTT CSASRGLEAFF
- 14 TRBJ2-2 TRBV7-8 - TGTGCCAGCAGCCAGAGGCAAGACACCGGGGAGCTGTTTTTT CASSQRQDTGELFF
once 11 TRBJ2-7 TRBV29-1 - TGCAGCGTTGGTAATACCTACGAGCAGTACTTC CSVGNTYEQYF
- 14 TRBJ2-3 TRBV6-5 TRBD2 TGTGCGGCGGGGGGCAGGGGATACACAGATACGCAGTATTTT CAAGGRGYTDTQYF
- 16 TRBJ2-1 TRBV6-6 TRBD2 TGTGCCAGCATACAACGGGCTAGCGGGGGCTACAATGAGCAGTTCTTC CASIQRASGGYNEQFF
once 13 TRBJ2-1 TRBV5-4 TRBD2 TGTGCCAGCAGCTGGGCGGGGGGCAACGAGCAGTTCTTC CASSWAGGNEQFF
- 14 TRBJ1-1 TRBV9 - TGTGCCAGCAGCGTCGGACAGCAGAACACTGAAGCTTTCTTT CASSVGQQNTEAFF
- 17 TRBJ1-1 TRBV2 - TGTGCCAGCAGTGAAACCGTTCCGGGACCGAAGAACACTGAAGCTTTCTTT CASSETVPGPKNTEAFF
- 11 TRBJ2-7 TRBV29-1 TRBD1 TGCAGCGTTTTGCTCGGACAGGGGACGTACTTC CSVLLGQGTYF